The 15 T cell receptor beta chains reported below all come from one sample, sequenced in a study of early T cells in non-severe SARS-CoV-2 infection (dated by TCRdb to the early 2020s). Library preparation used 5' RACE. The reads were generated on a NextSeq 500. The public reads were reanalyzed by TCRdb: fastp trimming at Q25, MiXCR alignment, in-frame beta chains only. Each record represents a unique CDR3 protein, reported with the most common genes and DNA among its rows. In all, the sample holds around 70,000 distinct CDR3 sequences, and 12% of those were seen once. In total, the top ten clones hold around 1.8% of the sample. The material sequenced was whole blood. These receptors were taken from an adult who was a healthcare worker with PCR-confirmed SARS-CoV-2 infection or an uninfected control (not recorded which).

The CDR3 sequence: CASSTSEANIQYF. CDR3 DNA: TGTGCCAGTAGTACTTCGGAGGCCAACATTCAGTACTTC. The J gene is TRBJ2-4, the V gene TRBV19, with D maybe TRBD2 (5 bases). Germline V gene sequence: CDR1 LNHDA, CDR2 SQIVND (reference sequence). The CDR3 is 13 residues long. V lost 4 bases and J 7 bases, leaving 11 bases between the germline ends.

This clonotype was detected only a few times. J is TRBJ2-7 and V is TRBV7-3; no reliable D call. Germline assignment: CDR1 SGHTA and CDR2 FQGTGA. With 0 bases removed from V and 5 bases from J, the gap between germline ends came to 5 bases. The CDR3 consists of 12 residues. The CDR3 is CASSLTRDEQYF. Here the CDR3 DNA reads TGTGCCAGCAGCTTAACTAGGGACGAGCAGTACTTC.

The chain links TRBV6-6 to TRBJ1-4, with no clear D. Germline V gene lookup returns CDR1 MNHNY and CDR2 SVGAGI (reference sequence). The V end was cut by 2 bases, the J end by 5 bases, with 15 bases between. The CDR3 has 16 amino acids. The CDR3 region has the DNA TGTGCCAGCAGTTACAGGGCCCGGGATTCAAATGAAAAACTGTTTTTT. This sequence encodes CASSYRARDSNEKLFF.

Points on this clonotype: With a much larger clone just one base away, this may be a read error. This chain links TRBV12-3 or TRBV12-4 with TRBJ2-4, with a possible D match to TRBD2 (5 bases). There are 13 residues in the CDR3. The CDR3 region is CVSTNSVRGGLYF. The CDR3 nucleotides read TGTGTCAGTACCAATTCGGTCCGTGGAGGCCTGTACTTC.

This clonotype has only a few counts. The chain couples TRBV12-3 or TRBV12-4 to TRBJ2-1; no clear D gene. This CDR3 has 11 residues. Trimming shortened V by 6 bases and J by 12 bases, and 12 bases separated the two germline ends. This CDR3 reads CASSRLGVQFF. For the CDR3, the DNA is TGTGCCAGCAGCCGATTGGGCGTGCAGTTCTTC.

The chain couples TRBV12-3 or TRBV12-4 to TRBJ2-7, with 10 bases lining up with TRBD1. CDR3 length: 13 amino acids. With 6 bases clipped from V and 7 bases from J, the junction kept 6 bases outside the gene matches. The CDR3: CASSHGQGEEQYF. The DNA of the CDR3 is TGTGCCAGCAGCCACGGACAGGGGGAAGAGCAGTACTTC.

This chain joins TRBV29-1 and TRBJ2-1; D remains unclear. Trimming took 4 bases from V and 5 from J, leaving 3 bases between them. This CDR3 has 10 residues. Germline lookup yields CDR1 SQVTM and CDR2 ANQGSEA. The CDR3 coding sequence is TGCAGCGTTGGGCACAATGAGCAGTTCTTC. Protein product: CSVGHNEQFF.

The chain is built from TRBV4-3 and TRBJ2-7; perhaps TRBD2 as D (5 bases). The CDR3 consists of 17 residues. From germline, CDR1 is LGHNA and CDR2 YSLEER. The ends were cut back, 0 bases at V and 1 base at J, with 16 bases in the middle. The CDR3 loop reads CASSQEFPGRVSYEQYF. The CDR3 bases are TGCGCCAGCAGCCAAGAGTTTCCGGGAAGGGTATCCTACGAGCAGTACTTC.

This clonotype was counted only a few times. The gene calls are TRBV20-1 and TRBJ2-1; no reliable D call. The germline V gene has CDR1 DFQATT and CDR2 SNEGSKA (reference sequence). V shed 4 bases and J shed 7 bases, with 20 bases lying between them. The CDR3 is made up of 15 amino acids. CDR3 amino acids: CSATTTHIPTNEQFF. In DNA form, the CDR3 reads TGCAGTGCTACGACAACCCATATTCCTACAAATGAGCAGTTCTTC.

This clonotype was recorded many times. This sequence joins TRBV7-2 and TRBJ1-1; D might be TRBD1 (5 bases). This CDR3 contains 17 residues. Trimming stripped 2 bases from V and 1 base from J, with 17 bases between. The germline gives CDR1 SGHTA, CDR2 FQGNSA. The CDR3 DNA is TGTGCCAGCAGCTTACGCGGCAGGGTTGGTTGGAACACTGAAGCTTTCTTT. This encodes CASSLRGRVGWNTEAFF.

A few counts support this clonotype. The chain joins TRBV19 to TRBJ1-4; D remains unclear. V lost 8 bases and J lost 7, with 11 bases in between. The CDR3 contains 12 residues. Germline V CDR1 and CDR2: LNHDA, SQIVND (reference sequence). The CDR3 is CASRQKFEKLFF. The DNA of the CDR3 is TGTGCCAGTCGGCAGAAGTTTGAAAAACTGTTTTTT.

This clonotype was counted a few times. The chain has TRBV21-1 and TRBJ1-4; no DNA check was done on the table's D call, TRBD1. TRBV21-1 is an annotated pseudogene. This CDR3 is built from 16 residues. CDR3 protein: CARPRYRVLRNEKLFF. CDR3 DNA sequence: TGTGCCAGACCAAGGTACAGGGTGTTAAGGAATGAAAAACTGTTTTTT.

This clonotype was observed many times. This sequence joins TRBV28 and TRBJ2-7, with TRBD2 identical over 10 bases. The CDR3 covers 12 residues. Unmatched junction bases numbered 1, after V lost 8 bases and J lost 3 bases. Per the germline V gene, CDR1 is MDHEN and CDR2 is SYDVKM. DNA for the CDR3: TGTGCCAGCGGACTAGCGGTCTACGAGCAGTACTTC. This codes for CASGLAVYEQYF.

This chain links TRBV7-9 with TRBJ1-1; 9 nucleotides agree with TRBD1. Germline V gene lookup returns CDR1 SEHNR and CDR2 FQNEAQ (reference sequence). V shed 5 bases, J shed 1 base, and the junction held 8 bases outside the gene matches. CDR3 size: 16 residues. CDR3 protein: CASSPPGQGPNTEAFF. The DNA of the CDR3 is TGTGCCAGCAGCCCCCCGGGACAGGGTCCGAACACTGAAGCTTTCTTT. Complete variable domain (other parts from reference TRBV7-9 and TRBJ1-1): DTGVSQNPRHKITKRGQNVTFRCDPISEHNRLYWYRQTLGQGPEFLTYFQNEAQLEKSRLLSDRFSAERPKGSFSTLEIQRTEQGDSAMYLCASSPPGQGPNTEAFFGQGTRLTVV.

This clonotype occurred many times. The chain couples TRBV20-1 to TRBJ1-2; 7 bases agree with TRBD1. Germline loops: CDR1 DFQATT, CDR2 SNEGSKA (reference sequence). The CDR3 is 16 residues long. V shed 3 bases, J shed 8 bases, and the junction held 18 bases outside the gene matches. The CDR3 here is CSARETGQSPSGGYTF. The CDR3 DNA sequence: TGCAGTGCTAGGGAAACGGGACAGAGCCCTTCGGGGGGCTACACCTTC.